This T cell receptor (beta chain) emerged from a study of siplizumab effects on memory and regulatory T cells. Sequenced by immunoSEQ multiplex PCR; TCRdb stores in-frame clones only, minus some. The data show about 100,000 clones, approximately 90% seen once. The V end lost 2 bases, the J end lost 1 base, and 9 bases lay between the germline ends. The CDR3 consists of 14 residues. Germline V CDR1 and CDR2: WSHSY, SAAADI. The chain combines TRBV10-2 with TRBJ2-7; D unresolved. The receptor's source is a human donor in good health. The specimen was Tregs sorted from blood. CDR3 sequence: CASSEVPASYEQYF. DNA for the CDR3: TGCGCCAGCAGTGAGGTGCCAGCTTCCTACGAGCAGTACTTC.